Presented here are 17 T cell receptor beta chains from one specimen sequenced in a study of blood T cell repertoires in COVID-19. Only in-frame clones appear in the TCRdb table, and some are missing; sequencing was by immunoSEQ multiplex PCR. The table records over 250,000 clones, about 85% of them present only once. Sequenced: peripheral blood. The origin of the receptors is a man aged 60-69 years who had recovered from COVID-19.

This chain links TRBV3-1 (or the pseudogene TRBV3-2) with TRBJ1-5; the D is unclear. Germline V gene sequence: CDR1 LGHDT, CDR2 YNNKEL (reference sequence). This CDR3 is 15 amino acids long. V lost 2 bases and J 2 bases, leaving 10 bases between the germline ends. The CDR3 DNA sequence: TGTGCCAGCAGCCAAAGCCCCGGGGGCAATCAGCCCCAGCATTTT. Translated, it gives CASSQSPGGNQPQHF.

The chain combines TRBV18 with TRBJ2-2; 11 nucleotides agree with TRBD1. The CDR3 covers 17 residues. In germline, CDR1 is KGHSH, CDR2 LQKENI. V lost 3 bases, J lost 5 bases, and 8 bases stayed unmatched. CDR3 sequence (DNA): TGTGCCAGCTCACCGTTCGGGACAGGGGGTTCGACCGGGGAGCTGTTTTTT. Its translation: CASSPFGTGGSTGELFF.

The chain carries TRBV27 and TRBJ1-1, with D unclear. The CDR3 contains 16 residues. V lost 3 bases and J 2 bases, leaving 16 bases between the germline ends. Germline lookup yields CDR1 MNHEY and CDR2 SMNVEV (reference sequence). CDR3 DNA sequence: TGTGCCAGCAGTTTTCGTCCGAGGGAGCTTAACACTGAAGCTTTCTTT. It translates to CASSFRPRELNTEAFF.

Only a few counts were recorded for this clone. The V gene is TRBV5-1, the J gene TRBJ1-5, with 8 positions matching TRBD1. The CDR3 consists of 17 residues. The V gene end was trimmed by 3 bases and the J gene end by 4 bases; junction bases not matched to a gene: 12. Germline values: CDR1 SGHRS, CDR2 YFSETQ. In nucleotides, the CDR3 is TGCGCCAGCAGCTGGCAGGGGGCGCCCCTCTGGAATCAGCCCCAGCATTTT. Amino acids: CASSWQGAPLWNQPQHF.

The chain has TRBV29-1 and TRBJ1-5, with D perhaps TRBD1 (5 bases). V was shortened by 4 bases and J by 3 bases, with 10 bases between the two germline ends. Germline V CDR1 and CDR2: SQVTM, ANQGSEA. This CDR3 contains 13 residues. The chain's CDR3 is CSVADSNNQPQHF. The CDR3 nucleotides read TGCAGCGTTGCCGACAGCAACAATCAGCCCCAGCATTTT.

The CDR3 is CASGTARYGYTF. For the CDR3, the DNA is TGTGCCAGCGGGACAGCGCGCTATGGCTACACCTTC. The chain links TRBV25-1 to TRBJ1-2; TRBD1 agrees at 7 bases. The CDR3 contains 12 residues. V lost 8 bases to trimming and J lost 4 bases; unmatched junction nucleotides: 4. The germline CDR1 and CDR2 sequences are MGHDK and SYGVNS.

The J gene is TRBJ2-1, the V gene TRBV5-5, with D perhaps TRBD1 (7 bases). The CDR3 consists of 14 residues. Germline assignment: CDR1 SGHKS and CDR2 YYEKEE (reference sequence). Deletions cut 6 bases from V and 7 bases from J, with 17 bases between. CDR3 nucleotides: TGTGCCAGCACCAGGGGGGCGGGCTTGAATGAGCAGTTCTTC. Its translation is CASTRGAGLNEQFF.

The chain joins TRBV9 to TRBJ1-3; 9 bases are shared with TRBD1. The CDR3 length is 19 residues. CDR1 and CDR2 (germline): SGDLS, YYNGEE. J lost 0 bases, V lost 0 bases, and 10 bases had no gene match. CDR3 sequence (DNA): TGTGCCAGCAGCGTAGTCCCGGGACAGGGTATGGGCTCTGGAAACACCATATATTTT. It is translated as CASSVVPGQGMGSGNTIYF. The variable domain in full, with the rest retrieved from reference TRBV9 and TRBJ1-3, is DSGVTQTPKHLITATGQRVTLRCSPRSGDLSVYWYQQSLDQGLQFLIQYYNGEERAKGNILERFSAQQFPDLHSELNLSSLELGDSALYFCASSVVPGQGMGSGNTIYFGEGSWLTVV.

This clone has just one count. The chain uses TRBV2 and TRBJ1-2; 7 bases match TRBD1. Germline V gene lookup returns CDR1 SNHLY and CDR2 FYNNEI. The CDR3 runs to 15 residues. The V gene end was trimmed by 5 bases and the J gene end by 8 bases; junction bases not matched to a gene: 14. The CDR3 bases are TGTGCCAGCAGTCCCCGACTCTCGACAGGGCGCGGCTACACCTTC. It codes for CASSPRLSTGRGYTF.

V usage is TRBV6-4 and J usage is TRBJ2-3; D remains unclear. Germline-derived CDR1 and CDR2 are MRHNA and SNTAGT. The CDR3 loop spans 14 amino acids. Trimming pared 0 bases from V and 5 bases from J, leaving 9 bases between. The CDR3 sequence is CASSDSSRGDTQYF. The CDR3 DNA reads TGTGCCAGCAGTGACTCGTCCCGCGGAGATACGCAGTATTTT.

In nucleotides, the CDR3 is TGTGCCACCAGCAGGGGGCCTTGGGCCGGGCAGAATTCACCCCTCCACTTT. Translation: CATSRGPWAGQNSPLHF. This rearrangement joins TRBV15 to TRBJ1-6, with a tentative D call TRBD1 (5 bases). From germline, CDR1 is LNHNV and CDR2 YYDKDF (reference sequence). V lost 3 bases to trimming and J lost 7 bases, with 19 bases between them. The CDR3 has 17 residues.

This clone was seen once. The chain recombines TRBV24-1 with TRBJ1-2, with TRBD1 matching over 11 bases. CDR3 length: 16 amino acids. V was pared by 4 bases and J by 4 bases, with 7 bases of the junction left unmatched. Germline V lookup: CDR1 KGHDR, CDR2 SFDVKD. The chain's CDR3 is CATSDPGTGGTYGYTF. The CDR3 DNA is TGTGCCACCAGTGACCCTGGGACAGGGGGGACCTATGGCTACACCTTC.

The V gene is TRBV3-1 (or the pseudogene TRBV3-2), the J gene TRBJ1-6; D unresolved. Trimming pared 4 bases from V and 7 bases from J, leaving 14 bases between. Germline V gives CDR1 LGHDT, CDR2 YNNKEL (reference sequence). The CDR3 is made up of 15 amino acids. DNA for the CDR3: TGTGCCAGCAGCCCCGGGGAAGGGCTCAATTCACCCCTCCACTTT. Translated, it gives CASSPGEGLNSPLHF.

The chain is built from TRBV19 and TRBJ1-5, with a possible D match to TRBD1 (5 bases). Germline loops: CDR1 LNHDA, CDR2 SQIVND (reference sequence). The V gene lost 4 bases and the J gene lost 5 bases, with 15 bases spanning the gap. The CDR3 length is 15 residues. The DNA of the CDR3 is TGTGCCAGTAGTACGGTGGGAGGGGCCTATCAGCCCCAGCATTTT. Its translation: CASSTVGGAYQPQHF.

The chain uses TRBV29-1 and TRBJ2-5; no clear D. Trimming took 3 bases from V and 5 from J, leaving 10 bases between them. Germline loops: CDR1 SQVTM, CDR2 ANQGSEA. The CDR3 totals 12 residues. The CDR3 reads CSVEPGGETQYF. For the CDR3, the DNA is TGCAGCGTTGAGCCGGGTGGGGAGACCCAGTACTTC. Using reference TRBV29-1 and TRBJ2-5 for the parts outside the CDR3, the full variable domain is SAVISQKPSRDICQRGTSLTIQCQVDSQVTMMFWYRQQPGQSLTLIATANQGSEATYESGFVIDKFPISRPNLTFSTLTVSNMSPEDSSIYLCSVEPGGETQYFGPGTRLLVL.

This clone was counted once. This sequence joins TRBV6-5 and TRBJ2-5; 8 nucleotides match TRBD1. This CDR3 has 12 amino acids. V was clipped by 6 bases and J by 4 bases; unmatched bases: 1. Germline CDR1 reads MNHEY; CDR2 reads SVGAGI. CDR3 DNA: TGTGCCAGCAGAGGACAGGGAGAGACCCAGTACTTC. Translation: CASRGQGETQYF.

V is TRBV9 and J is TRBJ2-3, with TRBD2 as a possible D gene (5 bases). In germline, CDR1 is SGDLS, CDR2 YYNGEE. The CDR3 totals 15 residues. Trimming removed 4 bases from V and 2 bases from J, with 14 bases in between. The CDR3 loop reads CASSPLERVTDTQYF. CDR3 nucleotide sequence: TGTGCCAGCAGCCCACTAGAGAGAGTCACAGATACGCAGTATTTT.